The 32 T cell receptor beta chains below were found in one sample sequenced in a study of patients and donors after allogeneic stem cell transplantation. Using its own MiXCR run on the RT-PCR reads, TCRdb lists one record per CDR3 protein. The sample consists of more than 150,000 distinct CDR3 sequences, around 41% of them appearing once. The source material was blood, either unsorted or a sorted T cell fraction (not recorded which). These receptors all come from a human donor who was either an allogeneic HSCT recipient or a stem cell or donor lymphocyte infusion donor (not recorded which). It is not recorded whose cells these are; they may come from a transplant donor.

The V gene is TRBV7-9, the J gene TRBJ1-2, with 7 bases that match TRBD1. Per the germline V gene, CDR1 is SEHNR and CDR2 is FQNEAQ (reference sequence). V was pared by 6 bases and J by 2 bases, with 18 bases of the junction left unmatched. This CDR3 contains 18 residues. The CDR3 region has the DNA TGTGCCAGCAGACCCAACAACCACAGGGGAGGAGGGAACTATGGCTACACCTTC. Translating gives CASRPNNHRGGGNYGYTF.

The chain is built from TRBV28 and TRBJ1-3; the D gene is possibly TRBD1 (6 bases). The CDR3 is made up of 14 amino acids. Trimming took off 3 bases at V and 9 bases at J, with 15 bases between the two ends. Germline CDR1 and CDR2: MDHEN and SYDVKM. CDR3: CASSLQGLGGTIYF. The CDR3 DNA reads TGTGCCAGCAGTTTGCAGGGGCTCGGAGGCACCATATATTTT.

This clonotype was counted between two and nine times. The CDR3: CASSLPGRDSPLHF. DNA for the CDR3: TGTGCCAGCAGCTTACCAGGGCGGGATTCACCCCTCCACTTT. V is TRBV7-2 and J is TRBJ1-6, with D possibly matching TRBD1 (5 bases). V lost 2 bases and J lost 8, with 10 bases in between. CDR1 is SGHTA and CDR2 is FQGNSA in the germline V gene. The CDR3 has 14 amino acids.

This clonotype was seen a handful of times. This chain connects TRBV7-8 to TRBJ2-1, with 11 bases identical to TRBD2. The V segment lost 3 bases and the J segment 4 bases; nucleotides outside the gene matches: 5. Germline V CDR1 and CDR2: SGHVS, FQNEAQ. This CDR3 contains 16 residues. The CDR3 bases are TGTGCCAGCAGCTTGGGAGTAGCGGGAGGGTACAATGAGCAGTTCTTC. It specifies CASSLGVAGGYNEQFF.

CDR3 nucleotide sequence: TGTGCCAGCAGTTCCAGGGGGCCAAACACTGAAGCTTTCTTT. Protein sequence: CASSSRGPNTEAFF. This chain joins TRBV6-1 and TRBJ1-1, with 8 bases fitting TRBD1. V was clipped by 5 bases and J by 2 bases; unmatched bases: 4. The germline V gene has CDR1 MNHNS and CDR2 SASEGT. The CDR3 covers 14 residues.

The chain uses TRBV30 and TRBJ2-2; 9 nucleotides match TRBD2. CDR3 length equals 18 residues. The trim removed 0 bases at V and 4 bases at J, leaving 12 bases unmatched. CDR1 and CDR2 (germline): GTSNPN, SVGIG (reference sequence). The CDR3 coding sequence is TGTGCCTGGAGTGTAGGGCCAATAGGACTAGCGTTCACCGGGGAGCTGTTTTTT. Translating it yields CAWSVGPIGLAFTGELFF.

This clonotype was picked up a small number of times. The genes are TRBV15 and TRBJ2-1, with 8 bases matching TRBD2. Germline V CDR1 and CDR2: LNHNV, YYDKDF (reference sequence). This CDR3 spans 15 amino acids. V lost 1 base and J lost 6; bases outside the gene matches: 5. The CDR3 spells CATSRAAGDLNEQFF. The CDR3 coding sequence is TGTGCCACCAGCAGAGCAGCGGGAGACCTCAATGAGCAGTTCTTC.

This clonotype has only a few counts. The chain has TRBV7-2 and TRBJ2-5; the match to TRBD2 covers 11 bases. CDR3 length: 17 amino acids. The V gene end was trimmed by 1 base and the J gene end by 2 bases; junction bases not matched to a gene: 6. From germline, CDR1 is SGHTA and CDR2 FQGNSA. CDR3: CASSLETSGIRQETQYF. CDR3 sequence (DNA): TGTGCCAGCAGCTTAGAGACTAGCGGGATCCGTCAAGAGACCCAGTACTTC.

V usage is TRBV27 and J usage is TRBJ1-1; TRBD1 is a possible D gene (6 bases). V was pared by 1 base and J by 4 bases, with 10 bases between. The CDR3 consists of 14 residues. Germline loops: CDR1 MNHEY, CDR2 SMNVEV (reference sequence). CDR3 bases: TGTGCCAGCAGTTTATGGGGGCTCGGCACTGAAGCTTTCTTT. It codes for CASSLWGLGTEAFF.

This clonotype has only a few counts. The genes are TRBV5-6 and TRBJ2-1, with D perhaps TRBD1 or TRBD2 (7 bases each). The length of the CDR3 is 14 residues. Per the germline V gene, CDR1 is SGHDT and CDR2 is YYEEEE. Trimming left V 0 bases short and J 15 bases short, with 19 bases between. CDR3: CASSLASSGTATFF. CDR3 coding DNA: TGTGCCAGCAGCTTGGCCAGCAGCGGGACAGCGACGTTCTTC.

The chain couples TRBV12-3 or TRBV12-4 to TRBJ1-2; tentative D call: TRBD1 (5 bases). CDR3 size: 15 residues. V lost 5 bases to trimming and J lost 3 bases, with 16 bases between them. The CDR3 DNA is TGTGCCAGCAGTCACCTGGGGGGGAAGGACTATGGCTACACCTTC. Protein product: CASSHLGGKDYGYTF.

This clonotype was counted a few times. The rearrangement joins TRBV7-2 to TRBJ1-1; 9 bases are shared with TRBD1. Germline assignment: CDR1 SGHTA and CDR2 FQGNSA. Unmatched junction bases numbered 9, after V lost 5 bases and J lost 2 bases. CDR3 length equals 16 residues. The CDR3 reads CASSDLTGGSNTEAFF. The CDR3 DNA reads TGTGCCAGCAGCGACTTAACAGGGGGCTCTAACACTGAAGCTTTCTTT.

This clonotype was seen a few times. The rearrangement uses TRBV12-3 or TRBV12-4 and TRBJ1-1; unclear D gene. V lost 3 bases and J 3 bases, leaving 2 bases between the germline ends. This CDR3 region has 11 residues. The CDR3 protein is CASSFDTEAFF. Written as DNA, the CDR3 is TGTGCCAGCAGTTTTGACACTGAAGCTTTCTTT.

There are many counts of this clonotype. The rearrangement joins TRBV6-5 to TRBJ1-1; the D is unclear. The CDR3 is made up of 13 amino acids. CDR1 and CDR2 (germline): MNHEY, SVGAGI. V was cut by 7 bases and J by 1 base, with 10 bases left in between. In nucleotides, the CDR3 is TGTGCCAGCACCCCGCGGGGGAACACTGAAGCTTTCTTT. Translation gives CASTPRGNTEAFF.

The chain couples TRBV5-1 to TRBJ2-3; D gene uncertain. This CDR3 contains 15 residues. The germline CDR1 and CDR2 sequences are SGHRS and YFSETQ. V was clipped by 0 bases and J by 0 bases, with 8 bases between them. The CDR3 spells CASSLAATSTDTQYF. CDR3 DNA: TGCGCCAGCAGCTTGGCAGCCACTAGCACAGATACGCAGTATTTT.

This clonotype was counted only a few times. V and J are TRBV5-1 and TRBJ1-1, with 11 nucleotides matching TRBD1. This CDR3 is built from 15 residues. The V segment lost 3 bases and the J segment 5 bases; nucleotides outside the gene matches: 6. Germline CDR1 reads SGHRS; CDR2 reads YFSETQ. Here the CDR3 DNA reads TGCGCCAGCAGCTGGGACAGGGGGAAAACTACTGAAGCTTTCTTT. This gives the protein CASSWDRGKTTEAFF.

The V gene is TRBV6-5, the J gene TRBJ1-1; 9 bases are a match to TRBD1. This CDR3 region has 18 residues. The J segment lost 1 base and the V segment lost 7 bases, leaving 16 bases of the junction unmatched. From germline, CDR1 is MNHEY and CDR2 SVGAGI. CDR3 region: CASTPPRRDRVGNTEAFF. As DNA, the CDR3 is TGTGCCAGCACCCCCCCCCGAAGGGACAGGGTGGGGAACACTGAAGCTTTCTTT.

This clonotype has just a few counts. This chain links TRBV30 with TRBJ1-5; 9 positions match TRBD1. This CDR3 contains 14 residues. The V segment lost 5 bases and the J segment 4 bases; nucleotides outside the gene matches: 6. Germline assignment: CDR1 GTSNPN and CDR2 SVGIG (reference sequence). Here the CDR3 reads CAWGAGTGNQPQHF. The CDR3, as DNA: TGTGCCTGGGGGGCCGGGACAGGGAATCAGCCCCAGCATTTT.

The count of this clonotype is one. The chain employs TRBV5-1 and TRBJ2-7; D is possibly TRBD1 (6 bases). V lost 2 bases, J lost 3 bases, and 18 bases lay in between. The CDR3 covers 16 residues. In germline, CDR1 is SGHRS, CDR2 YFSETQ. The chain's CDR3 is CASSLRQGPTYYEQYF. Here the CDR3 DNA reads TGCGCCAGCAGCTTACGGCAGGGGCCCACATACTACGAGCAGTACTTC.

The V and J genes are TRBV28 and TRBJ1-1; maybe TRBD1 (6 bases). V gave up 10 bases and J gave up 4 bases, with 10 bases separating them. The CDR3 has 11 amino acids. The germline CDR1 and CDR2 sequences are MDHEN and SYDVKM. The DNA for the CDR3 is TGTGCCACACAGGGACCCACTGAAGCTTTCTTT. Protein sequence: CATQGPTEAFF.

Many counts were recorded for this clonotype. The chain carries TRBV7-2 and TRBJ2-1, with D possibly matching TRBD2 (5 bases). V lost 5 bases to trimming and J lost 8 bases, with 13 bases between them. CDR1 is SGHTA and CDR2 is FQGNSA in the germline V gene. The CDR3 has 13 residues. Here the CDR3 reads CASSQELDDEQFF. The CDR3 nucleotides are TGTGCCAGCAGCCAAGAACTAGATGATGAGCAGTTCTTC.

This clonotype has a handful of counts. CDR3 DNA sequence: TGTGCCAGCAGCTCCGGGCAAAGTGGTGGCTACACCTTC. Its translation is CASSSGQSGGYTF. The V gene is TRBV9, the J gene TRBJ1-2; D ambiguous. V was trimmed by 4 bases and J by 7 bases, leaving 14 bases between them. This CDR3 has 13 residues. CDR1 and CDR2 (germline): SGDLS, YYNGEE.

CDR3 coding DNA: TGTGCCTGCCCACAGGGGCGGGAGGGTTACAATGAGCAGTTCTTC. It is translated as CACPQGREGYNEQFF. This chain links TRBV7-9 with TRBJ2-1; the match to TRBD2 covers 9 bases. The length of the CDR3 is 15 residues. V was clipped by 11 bases and J by 4 bases; unmatched bases: 12. Germline CDR1 reads SEHNR; CDR2 reads FQNEAQ (reference sequence).

The rearrangement links TRBV7-2 to TRBJ2-1, with TRBD2 identical over 9 bases. Germline CDR1 reads SGHTA; CDR2 reads FQGNSA. The J segment lost 4 bases and the V segment lost 1 base, leaving 5 bases of the junction unmatched. There are 16 residues in the CDR3. CDR3 residues: CASSLEGGRAYNEQFF. The CDR3 DNA reads TGTGCCAGCAGCTTAGAGGGCGGGAGGGCGTACAATGAGCAGTTCTTC.

This sequence joins TRBV12-3 or TRBV12-4 and TRBJ1-1; no clear D. The CDR3 is 15 amino acids. Deletions cut 3 bases from V and 2 bases from J, with 13 bases between. The CDR3 reads CASSFRRHKNTEAFF. The CDR3 DNA sequence: TGTGCCAGCAGTTTTCGGCGTCACAAAAACACTGAAGCTTTCTTT.

The rearrangement uses TRBV2 and TRBJ2-7, with D possibly being TRBD1 (6 bases). V lost 6 bases, J lost 2 bases, and 14 bases lay in between. The CDR3 length is 14 residues. Germline values: CDR1 SNHLY, CDR2 FYNNEI. The CDR3 reads CASSFRGLTYEQYF. DNA for the CDR3: TGTGCCAGCAGCTTCAGGGGTCTAACCTACGAGCAGTACTTC.

This chain's CDR3 is CASSVDGGYNEQFF. The CDR3 bases are TGTGCCAGCAGCGTAGATGGGGGCTACAATGAGCAGTTCTTC. This rearrangement joins TRBV9 to TRBJ2-1; D is perhaps TRBD1 or TRBD2 (5 bases each). This CDR3 has 14 amino acids. CDR1 and CDR2 from the germline V gene are SGDLS and YYNGEE. V lost 0 bases, J lost 3 bases, and 7 bases lay in between. Variable domain in full (rest from reference TRBV9 and TRBJ2-1): DSGVTQTPKHLITATGQRVTLRCSPRSGDLSVYWYQQSLDQGLQFLIQYYNGEERAKGNILERFSAQQFPDLHSELNLSSLELGDSALYFCASSVDGGYNEQFFGPGTRLTVL.

This clonotype came up once. This rearrangement joins TRBV5-6 to TRBJ2-1; D ambiguous. The length of the CDR3 is 12 residues. V was clipped by 3 bases and J by 5 bases, with 6 bases between them. In germline, CDR1 is SGHDT, CDR2 YYEEEE. The CDR3 bases are TGTGCCAGCAGCTCCTATAACAATGAGCAGTTCTTC. This codes for CASSSYNNEQFF. The full variable domain, completed using reference TRBV5-6 and TRBJ2-1, is DAGVTQSPTHLIKTRGQQVTLRCSPKSGHDTVSWYQQALGQGPQFIFQYYEEEERQRGNFPDRFSGHQFPNYSSELNVNALLLGDSALYLCASSSYNNEQFFGPGTRLTVL.

This clonotype came up once. This chain joins TRBV11-2 and TRBJ1-1; D unclear. V lost 0 bases and J 4 bases, leaving 9 bases between the germline ends. Germline V gene data show CDR1 as SGHAT and CDR2 as FQNNGV. The CDR3 is 14 residues long. CDR3 loop: CASSLDFLGTEAFF. The CDR3, as DNA: TGTGCCAGCAGCTTAGACTTTCTAGGCACTGAAGCTTTCTTT.

This clonotype occurred a few times. This rearrangement joins TRBV4-3 to TRBJ2-1; TRBD1 or TRBD2 may be the D gene (6 bases each). V was pared by 1 base and J by 2 bases, with 18 bases between. This CDR3 has 18 residues. Germline loops: CDR1 LGHNA, CDR2 YSLEER. The chain's CDR3 is CASSQAGGGPKTYNEQFF. CDR3 coding DNA: TGCGCCAGCAGCCAAGCCGGAGGGGGACCGAAGACCTACAATGAGCAGTTCTTC.

The rearrangement uses TRBV20-1 and TRBJ1-1; no clear D. CDR1 and CDR2 from the germline V gene are DFQATT and SNEGSKA (reference sequence). V lost 1 base and J lost 1, with 7 bases in between. The CDR3 has 13 amino acids. The CDR3 region is CSARGLQNTEAFF. The DNA for the CDR3 is TGCAGTGCTAGAGGGCTTCAGAACACTGAAGCTTTCTTT.

This chain connects TRBV6-1 to TRBJ2-7, with 7 bases lining up with TRBD2. Germline values: CDR1 MNHNS, CDR2 SASEGT. This CDR3 spans 15 amino acids. V was pared by 2 bases and J by 1 base, with 5 bases of the junction left unmatched. Here the CDR3 reads CASSELSGASYEQYF. The CDR3 nucleotides are TGTGCCAGCAGTGAACTAAGCGGGGCGTCCTACGAGCAGTACTTC.